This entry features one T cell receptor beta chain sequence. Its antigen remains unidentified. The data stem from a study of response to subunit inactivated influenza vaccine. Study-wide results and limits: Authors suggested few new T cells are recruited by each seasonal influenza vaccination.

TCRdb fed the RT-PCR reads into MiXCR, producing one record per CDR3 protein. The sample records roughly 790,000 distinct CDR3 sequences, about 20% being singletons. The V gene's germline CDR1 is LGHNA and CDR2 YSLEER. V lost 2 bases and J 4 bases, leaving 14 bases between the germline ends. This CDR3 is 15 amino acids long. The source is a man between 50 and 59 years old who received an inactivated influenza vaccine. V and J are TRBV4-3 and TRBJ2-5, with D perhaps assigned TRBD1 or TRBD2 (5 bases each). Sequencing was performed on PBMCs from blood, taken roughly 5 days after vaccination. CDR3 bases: TGCGCCAGCAGCCAAAGGGACCGTCCGGGAGAGACCCAGTACTTC. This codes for CASSQRDRPGETQYF.